This passage covers 18 T cell receptor beta chains from one sample sequenced in a study of T cell responses to AZD1222 COVID-19 vaccine. TCRdb keeps only in-frame clones here, not all; method: immunoSEQ multiplex PCR. The sample lists approximately 92,000 clones; 65% to 90% were seen once. The sequences come from peripheral blood, collected on day 0 of AZD1222 vaccination. These TCRs come from an adult in good health.

The genes are TRBV15 and TRBJ1-5, with TRBD1 matching 8 bases. CDR1 and CDR2 (germline): LNHNV, YYDKDF (reference sequence). The CDR3 totals 17 residues. With V trimmed by 0 bases and J by 8 bases, 12 bases remained unmatched. The chain's CDR3 is CATSREIREDRGEPQHF. DNA of the CDR3: TGTGCCACCAGCAGAGAAATTCGAGAAGACAGGGGTGAGCCCCAGCATTTT.

The chain links TRBV2 to TRBJ2-1; 10 bases are a match to TRBD2. CDR1 and CDR2 (germline): SNHLY, FYNNEI. J was trimmed by 8 bases and V by 3 bases; bases with no gene match: 10. This CDR3 has 16 amino acids. The CDR3 protein is CASSEQGLAGVYEQFF. DNA of the CDR3: TGTGCCAGCAGTGAGCAGGGGCTAGCGGGAGTCTATGAGCAGTTCTTC.

This chain links TRBV19 with TRBJ2-1; 9 bases are a match to TRBD2. Looked up from germline, CDR1 is LNHDA and CDR2 is SQIVND (reference sequence). With V trimmed by 3 bases and J by 4 bases, 4 bases remained unmatched. The CDR3 extends over 15 amino acids. In DNA form, the CDR3 reads TGTGCCAGTAGTATGCGGGAGGGCTTTTACAATGAGCAGTTCTTC. It is translated as CASSMREGFYNEQFF.

The chain joins TRBV5-1 to TRBJ1-6; D uncertain. The CDR3 length is 14 residues. V gave up 2 bases and J gave up 5 bases, with 8 bases separating them. Germline CDR1 reads SGHRS; CDR2 reads YFSETQ. CDR3 region: CASSLTADNSPLHF. Written as DNA, the CDR3 is TGCGCCAGCAGCTTAACAGCAGATAATTCACCCCTCCACTTT.

The V and J genes are TRBV28 and TRBJ2-7, with TRBD2 identical over 12 bases. The CDR3 runs to 17 residues. Per the germline V gene, CDR1 is MDHEN and CDR2 is SYDVKM. V lost 7 bases and J lost 3; bases outside the gene matches: 13. CDR3 coding DNA: TGTGCCAGCATCCCTTTGAGGACTAGCGGGATCTTCTACGAGCAGTACTTC. The encoded protein is CASIPLRTSGIFYEQYF.

The chain carries TRBV14 and TRBJ2-5; perhaps D is TRBD1 or TRBD2 (6 bases each). Trimming pared 0 bases from V and 4 bases from J, leaving 15 bases between. CDR1 SGHDN and CDR2 FVKESK come from the germline V gene. The CDR3 is made up of 16 amino acids. CDR3 residues: CASSQDVGGLGETQYF. DNA of the CDR3: TGTGCCAGCAGCCAAGATGTCGGGGGCTTAGGAGAGACCCAGTACTTC.

This clone appeared a single time. The chain is built from TRBV27 and TRBJ2-3, with D perhaps TRBD1 or TRBD2 (5 bases each). The CDR3 runs 16 residues. Looked up from germline, CDR1 is MNHEY and CDR2 is SMNVEV (reference sequence). V lost 5 bases and J 4 bases, leaving 19 bases between the germline ends. The DNA of the CDR3 is TGTGCCAGCAGTACAACTACAGTGGGGGTTGCAGATACGCAGTATTTT. It specifies CASSTTTVGVADTQYF.

The rearrangement joins TRBV5-8 to TRBJ2-7; D remains ambiguous. This CDR3 has 12 residues. The V end was cut by 1 base, the J end by 7 bases, with 9 bases between. Germline V gives CDR1 SGHTS, CDR2 YDEGEE. CDR3 region: CASSLRAREQYF. CDR3 nucleotide sequence: TGTGCCAGCAGCTTGAGAGCCAGGGAGCAGTACTTC.

The chain links TRBV7-2 to TRBJ2-1; 9 bases map to TRBD2. Trimming cost V 5 bases and J 6 bases; bases outside gene matches: 8. Germline V gene data show CDR1 as SGHTA and CDR2 as FQGNSA. This CDR3 contains 15 residues. CDR3 coding DNA: TGTGCCAGCAGCCAAGGGGCGGGGGGGAGCAATGAGCAGTTCTTC. Translating it yields CASSQGAGGSNEQFF.

The V gene is TRBV28, the J gene TRBJ2-3, with D perhaps assigned TRBD1 or TRBD2 (5 bases each). Between the trimmed V and J ends, which lost 8 bases and 3 bases, there was a span of 15 bases. The V gene's germline CDR1 is MDHEN and CDR2 SYDVKM. This CDR3 region has 14 residues. DNA of the CDR3: TGTGCCAGCCGGACCCAGGGACGGACAGATACGCAGTATTTT. Translation gives CASRTQGRTDTQYF.

The CDR3 nucleotides are TGTGCCAGCAGTTACCTCTTGACAGGGGGCCGGGATCAGCCCCAGCATTTT. Translating it yields CASSYLLTGGRDQPQHF. The chain links TRBV6-2 or TRBV6-3 to TRBJ1-5, with TRBD1 matching 10 bases. Germline V gives CDR1 MNHEY, CDR2 SVGEGT. Germline trimming cut 2 bases from V and 5 bases from J; bases unmatched to any gene: 9. The CDR3 runs to 17 residues.

CDR3: CSAFRRREQYF. Here the CDR3 DNA reads TGCAGTGCCTTCCGGCGGCGGGAGCAGTACTTC. The V and J genes are TRBV20-1 and TRBJ2-7; D unclear. Trimming removed 6 bases at V and 7 bases at J, with 13 bases between. The CDR3 is made up of 11 amino acids. CDR1 and CDR2 from the germline V gene are DFQATT and SNEGSKA (reference sequence).

This clone was counted once. V gene TRBV9 combines with J gene TRBJ2-7, with 7 bases lining up with TRBD2. Looked up from germline, CDR1 is SGDLS and CDR2 is YYNGEE. The CDR3 totals 14 residues. With V trimmed by 4 bases and J by 5 bases, 9 bases remained unmatched. CDR3 DNA: TGTGCCAGCAGCCCGAGACTAGCACCCCACGAGCAGTACTTC. Translated, it gives CASSPRLAPHEQYF. Looking up the rest from reference TRBV9 and TRBJ2-7 gives the full variable domain: DSGVTQTPKHLITATGQRVTLRCSPRSGDLSVYWYQQSLDQGLQFLIQYYNGEERAKGNILERFSAQQFPDLHSELNLSSLELGDSALYFCASSPRLAPHEQYFGPGTRLTVT.

V usage is TRBV7-9 and J usage is TRBJ2-1, with D possibly matching TRBD2 (6 bases). CDR1 is SEHNR, CDR2 FQNEAQ, per germline (reference sequence). The CDR3 spans 15 residues. The V gene lost 2 bases and the J gene lost 5 bases, with 13 bases spanning the gap. The CDR3 reads CASSLTGVHDNEQFF. The DNA for the CDR3 is TGTGCCAGCAGCTTAACGGGAGTTCACGACAATGAGCAGTTCTTC. Based on the CDR3 plus reference TRBV7-9 and TRBJ2-1, the full variable domain is DTGVSQNPRHKITKRGQNVTFRCDPISEHNRLYWYRQTLGQGPEFLTYFQNEAQLEKSRLLSDRFSAERPKGSFSTLEIQRTEQGDSAMYLCASSLTGVHDNEQFFGPGTRLTVL.

The genes are TRBV30 and TRBJ1-4, with unresolved D. V lost 0 bases and J lost 4, with 15 bases in between. Germline V lookup: CDR1 GTSNPN, CDR2 SVGIG (reference sequence). This CDR3 has 16 amino acids. CDR3 coding DNA: TGTGCCTGGAGTGTACGTTCCGGCCGTAGTAATGAAAAACTGTTTTTT. Amino acid sequence: CAWSVRSGRSNEKLFF.

The rearrangement uses TRBV5-8 and TRBJ2-7; D gene ambiguous. The CDR3 runs 12 residues. The V end was cut by 0 bases, the J end by 4 bases, with 5 bases between. Germline V CDR1 and CDR2: SGHTS, YDEGEE. The CDR3 region is CASSLGGYEQYF. DNA for the CDR3: TGTGCCAGCAGCTTGGGCGGATACGAGCAGTACTTC.

The rearrangement uses TRBV11-1 and TRBJ2-7; D tentatively reads TRBD1 or TRBD2 (5 bases each). With 1 base removed from V and 2 bases from J, the gap between germline ends came to 9 bases. CDR1 SGHAT and CDR2 FQDESV come from the germline V gene (reference sequence). The CDR3 is 14 amino acids. The CDR3 sequence: CASSLEGPTYEQYF. In nucleotides, the CDR3 is TGTGCCAGCAGCTTAGAGGGACCCACCTACGAGCAGTACTTC. Combining the CDR3 with reference TRBV11-1 and TRBJ2-7 gives the whole variable domain EAEVAQSPRYKITEKSQAVAFWCDPISGHATLYWYRQILGQGPELLVQFQDESVVDDSQLPKDRFSAERLKGVDSTLKIQPAELGDSAMYLCASSLEGPTYEQYFGPGTRLTVT.

The J gene is TRBJ2-1, the V gene TRBV24-1; 7 bases are a match to TRBD2. Unmatched junction bases numbered 9, after V lost 2 bases and J lost 6 bases. CDR3 length: 16 amino acids. Germline assignment: CDR1 KGHDR and CDR2 SFDVKD. CDR3 region: CATSDSRGGSGNEQFF. The CDR3 region has the DNA TGTGCCACCAGTGATTCGCGGGGCGGGAGTGGCAATGAGCAGTTCTTC.